This T cell receptor beta chain was recovered during a study of blood T cell repertoires in COVID-19. CDR1 and CDR2 from the germline V gene are KGHSH and LQKENI. This CDR3 is built from 15 residues. Trimming removed 5 bases from V and 2 bases from J; junction bases left unmatched: 9. As originally analysed: The authors estimated nucleated cell counts from reference gene primer amplification. TCRdb keeps only in-frame clones here, not all; method: immunoSEQ multiplex PCR. That table is the source of V, J and clone size, and D and trimming were worked out from the DNA. The sample consists of 150,000 to 200,000 clones, approximately 80% of them appearing once.

The receptor's source is an older man who had been exposed to COVID-19. V gene TRBV18 combines with J gene TRBJ2-7, with TRBD1 matching 7 bases. The sequenced material came from PBMCs or T cells enriched from blood (not recorded which). The CDR3 sequence: CASSEGARSTYEQYF. CDR3 bases: TGTGCCAGCTCAGAGGGGGCGCGAAGTACCTACGAGCAGTACTTC.